The rows below give T cell receptor beta chains drawn from one sample of a study of T cell repertoires in ileal Crohn's disease. Sequenced by immunoSEQ multiplex PCR; TCRdb stores in-frame clones only, minus some. The sample carries 5,500 to 7,500 clones, 84% recorded once. Input material: ileal tissue. These receptors came from an adult with Crohn's disease. Both conserved end residues are part of each CDR3. The D gene is left open where the match is weak. The size of a clone is reported for some rows only, either as once, few or many, or as a class for expanded clones.

d_call j_call clone_size v_call cdr3_aa cdr3_nt
. TRBJ1-1 once TRBV2 CASGLGGWSTEAFF TGTGCCAGCGGGTTGGGGGGATGGAGCACTGAAGCTTTCTTT
. TRBJ1-2 . TRBV6-1 CAILPGKDGYTF TGTGCCATCCTGCCGGGGAAGGATGGCTACACCTTC
. TRBJ1-2 . TRBV5-1 CASSSGQLSAGYTF TGCGCCAGCAGCTCGGGACAACTCTCGGCTGGCTACACCTTC
TRBD2 TRBJ2-1 . TRBV7-2 CASSTSGNSYNEQFF TGTGCCAGCAGCACTAGCGGGAACTCCTACAATGAGCAGTTCTTC
TRBD2 TRBJ2-2 once TRBV29-1 CSVTSGSLGGELFF TGCAGCGTTACCAGCGGGAGTCTGGGCGGGGAGCTGTTTTTT
. TRBJ2-7 . TRBV5-1 CASSLDNGYEQYF TGCGCCAGCAGCTTGGATAACGGTTACGAGCAGTACTTC
TRBD2 TRBJ2-1 . TRBV4-2 CASSSMTSGRNNEQFF TGTGCCAGCAGCTCAATGACTAGCGGGAGGAACAATGAGCAGTTCTTC
TRBD2 TRBJ2-3 . TRBV18 CASSPPGSLAATDTQYF TGTGCCAGCTCACCACCGGGTTCACTAGCGGCCACAGATACGCAGTATTTT
. TRBJ2-3 . TRBV20-1 CSASHRAQYF TGCAGTGCTAGTCATCGGGCGCAGTATTTT
TRBD1 TRBJ1-1 . TRBV5-1 CASSPALTGITEAFF TGCGCCAGCAGCCCCGCCCTGACAGGGATCACTGAAGCTTTCTTT
TRBD2 TRBJ2-3 once TRBV7-3 CAPPPPAGGGADTQYF TGTGCCCCACCTCCGCCGGCGGGAGGTGGCGCAGATACGCAGTATTTT
TRBD2 TRBJ2-7 . TRBV11-2 CASSLAGGGRYEQYF TGTGCCAGCAGCTTAGCGGGCGGGGGGCGCTACGAGCAGTACTTC
. TRBJ1-4 . TRBV6-6 CASSYSIYTDEKLFF TGTGCCAGCAGTTACTCGATATACACAGATGAAAAACTGTTTTTT
. TRBJ2-3 . TRBV5-1 CASRWTVTDTQYF TGCGCCAGCAGGTGGACTGTCACAGATACGCAGTATTTT
TRBD1 TRBJ2-7 . TRBV25-1 CASSETAGQGAAEQYF TGTGCCAGCAGTGAGACCGCGGGACAGGGGGCTGCCGAGCAGTACTTC
. TRBJ1-5 . TRBV30 CAWTEGLESNQPQHF TGTGCCTGGACGGAGGGGCTCGAGAGCAATCAGCCCCAGCATTTT
TRBD2 TRBJ2-5 . TRBV7-9 CASSFPSGNVETQYF TGTGCCAGCAGCTTTCCCAGCGGGAATGTAGAGACCCAGTACTTC
TRBD2 TRBJ2-7 . TRBV11-3 CASSGSGRVHEQYF TGTGCCAGCAGCGGTAGCGGGAGAGTCCACGAGCAGTACTTC
. TRBJ2-5 . TRBV11-3 CASSLIQFETQYF TGTGCCAGCAGCTTAATACAGTTCGAGACCCAGTACTTC
. TRBJ2-7 few TRBV7-8 CASSPQDTGYEQYF TGTGCCAGCAGCCCCCAGGACACCGGCTACGAGCAGTACTTC
TRBD1 TRBJ1-4 . TRBV30 CAWGLPGGEKLFF TGTGCCTGGGGCCTGCCAGGGGGTGAAAAACTGTTTTTT
TRBD1 TRBJ1-2 once TRBV11-3 CASSLGSIQLSTGTENGYTF TGTGCCAGCAGCTTAGGATCAATACAACTATCAACCGGGACAGAAAATGGCTACACCTTC
TRBD1 TRBJ2-5 . TRBV27 CASSLPGQGVETQYF TGTGCCAGCAGTCTCCCCGGACAGGGGGTGGAGACCCAGTACTTC
. TRBJ2-2 . TRBV11-2 CASSRGGYSAELFF TGTGCCAGCAGTCGAGGTGGATATTCGGCGGAGCTGTTTTTT
TRBD2 TRBJ2-7 . TRBV25-1 CASSGVSGIFYEQYF TGTGCCAGCAGTGGGGTGAGCGGGATCTTTTACGAGCAGTACTTC
. TRBJ1-1 . TRBV27 CASSPRDNREAFF TGTGCCAGCAGTCCTAGGGACAATCGGGAAGCTTTCTTT
TRBD2 TRBJ2-1 . TRBV25-1 CATSIAGPENHEQFF TGTGCCACCTCCATAGCGGGCCCCGAAAACCATGAGCAGTTCTTC
. TRBJ2-7 . TRBV6-1 CASSSGVREQYF TGTGCCAGCAGTTCGGGGGTTCGCGAGCAGTACTTC
TRBD1 TRBJ1-1 once TRBV7-9 CASSLGGQGYGTEAFF TGTGCCAGCAGCTTAGGGGGACAGGGATACGGCACTGAAGCTTTCTTT
TRBD1 TRBJ2-7 . TRBV2 CASTGQAMGYEQYF TGTGCCAGCACGGGACAGGCGATGGGATACGAGCAGTACTTC
TRBD1 TRBJ1-5 . TRBV4-1 CASSQGTGGRQPQHF TGCGCCAGCAGCCAAGGGACAGGGGGCCGTCAGCCCCAGCATTTT
. TRBJ2-5 few TRBV6-1 CASSVWGGLNF TGTGCCAGCAGTGTGTGGGGGGGCCTGAACTTC
TRBD1 TRBJ2-3 . TRBV27 CASSYRPGQGPTDTQYF TGTGCCAGCAGTTACAGACCGGGACAGGGGCCTACGGATACGCAGTATTTT
TRBD2 TRBJ2-7 . TRBV7-6 CASSLEYSGREQYF TGTGCCAGCAGCTTAGAGTACAGCGGGAGGGAGCAGTACTTC
. TRBJ1-4 . TRBV9 CASSVLDTREKLFF TGTGCCAGCAGCGTATTGGATACTAGAGAAAAACTGTTTTTT
. TRBJ2-7 . TRBV7-2 CASSADFSYEQYF TGTGCCAGCAGCGCGGACTTTTCCTACGAGCAGTACTTC
TRBD1 TRBJ1-5 . TRBV6-1 CASSGAGTGDNQPQHF TGTGCCAGCAGTGGGGCCGGGACAGGAGACAATCAGCCCCAGCATTTT
. TRBJ2-2 few TRBV6-5 CASSHGANTGELFF TGTGCCAGCAGTCACGGGGCGAACACCGGGGAGCTGTTTTTT
. TRBJ1-5 . TRBV5-5 CASSMVPGARSNQPQHF TGTGCCAGCAGCATGGTCCCAGGGGCGAGGAGCAATCAGCCCCAGCATTTT
TRBD1 TRBJ2-7 . TRBV10-1 CASSAQQGAYEQYF TGCGCCAGCAGCGCTCAACAGGGGGCCTACGAGCAGTACTTC
TRBD1 TRBJ1-2 . TRBV6-6 CASNGQGDNYGYTF TGTGCCAGCAATGGACAGGGTGATAACTATGGCTACACCTTC
TRBD2 TRBJ2-5 . TRBV7-4 CASSSGLAGGPYQETQYF TGTGCCAGCAGCTCCGGACTAGCGGGAGGCCCGTACCAAGAGACCCAGTACTTC
TRBD2 TRBJ2-1 once TRBV2 CASRTHRGGTYNEQFF TGTGCCAGCAGGACCCATCGCGGGGGGACCTACAATGAGCAGTTCTTC
. TRBJ2-7 few TRBV6-1 CASRVGFNYEQYF TGTGCCAGTCGAGTGGGCTTCAACTACGAGCAGTACTTC
. TRBJ2-1 . TRBV5-5 CASSRVPQGYNEQFF TGTGCCAGCAGCCGGGTCCCCCAGGGGTACAATGAGCAGTTCTTC
TRBD2 TRBJ2-7 once TRBV11-2 CASSLTWGTSGVQYF TGTGCCAGCAGCTTAACGTGGGGGACTAGCGGGGTTCAGTACTTC
. TRBJ1-1 . TRBV2 CASSVDLGAGFF TGTGCCAGCAGTGTTGATCTGGGGGCTGGTTTCTTT
. TRBJ2-1 few TRBV7-4 CASSPRLAPFNEQFF TGTGCCAGCAGCCCCCGCCTAGCGCCTTTCAATGAGCAGTTCTTC
. TRBJ1-1 . TRBV29-1 CSAIEYRESAAFF TGCAGCGCCATAGAGTACAGGGAATCGGCGGCTTTCTTT
. TRBJ2-7 . TRBV6-1 CASSGPRGYEQYF TGTGCCAGCAGTGGACCCAGGGGCTACGAGCAGTACTTC
. TRBJ2-5 once TRBV7-9 CASSPSGWETQYF TGTGCCAGCAGCCCCTCAGGGTGGGAGACCCAGTACTTC
. TRBJ2-7 . TRBV7-2 CASSLALGGSYEQYF TGTGCCAGCAGCTTAGCGCTAGGGGGCTCCTACGAGCAGTACTTC
TRBD2 TRBJ2-5 . TRBV5-1 CASSFSGGIEETQYF TGCGCCAGCAGCTTCTCGGGGGGAATTGAGGAGACCCAGTACTTC
. TRBJ2-1 . TRBV25-1 CASKQGMGEQFF TGTGCCAGCAAGCAGGGTATGGGGGAGCAGTTCTTC
TRBD1 TRBJ2-1 . TRBV10-3 CAITRDRAGNEQFF TGTGCCATCACCCGGGACAGGGCCGGGAATGAGCAGTTCTTC
TRBD2 TRBJ2-1 . TRBV25-1 CASSAKSGARPNEQFF TGTGCCAGCAGTGCGAAAAGCGGGGCACGACCAAATGAGCAGTTCTTC
TRBD2 TRBJ2-7 . TRBV5-6 CASSPTSGRPYEQYF TGTGCCAGCAGCCCTACTAGCGGGAGGCCCTACGAGCAGTACTTC